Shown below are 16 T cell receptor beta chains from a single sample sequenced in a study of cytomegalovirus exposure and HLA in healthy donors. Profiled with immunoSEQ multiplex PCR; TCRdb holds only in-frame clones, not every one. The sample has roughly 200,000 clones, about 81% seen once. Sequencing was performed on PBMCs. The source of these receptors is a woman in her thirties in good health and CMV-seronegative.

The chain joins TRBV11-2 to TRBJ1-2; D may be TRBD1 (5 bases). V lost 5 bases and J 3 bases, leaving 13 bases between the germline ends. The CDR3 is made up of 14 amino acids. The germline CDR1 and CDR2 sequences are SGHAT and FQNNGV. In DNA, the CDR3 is TGTGCCAGCAGCCCCGGGGGGGTAGACTATGGCTACACCTTC. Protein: CASSPGGVDYGYTF.

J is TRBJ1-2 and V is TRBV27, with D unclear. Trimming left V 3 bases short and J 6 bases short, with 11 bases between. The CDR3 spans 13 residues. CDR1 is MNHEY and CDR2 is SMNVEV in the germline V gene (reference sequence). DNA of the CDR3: TGTGCCAGCAGTTTTTCGGGATTCGATGGCTACACCTTC. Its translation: CASSFSGFDGYTF.

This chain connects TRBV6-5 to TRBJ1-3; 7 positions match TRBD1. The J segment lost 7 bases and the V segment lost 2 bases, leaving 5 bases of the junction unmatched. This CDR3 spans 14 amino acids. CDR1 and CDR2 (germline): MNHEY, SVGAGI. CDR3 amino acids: CASSYRTGANTIYF. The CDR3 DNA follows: TGTGCCAGCAGTTACCGAACAGGGGCGAACACCATATATTTT.

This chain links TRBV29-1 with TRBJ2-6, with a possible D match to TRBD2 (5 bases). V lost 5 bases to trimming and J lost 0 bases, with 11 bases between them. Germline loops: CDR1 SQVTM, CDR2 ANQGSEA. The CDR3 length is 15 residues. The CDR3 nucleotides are TGCAGCGTTCACAGCGGAAGCTCTGGGGCCAACGTCCTGACTTTC. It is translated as CSVHSGSSGANVLTF.

CDR3 nucleotide sequence: TGTGCCAGCTCAACGGATCAGGGATGGGACATTCAGTACTTC. This encodes CASSTDQGWDIQYF. The genes are TRBV18 and TRBJ2-4; TRBD1 might be the D (5 bases). The CDR3 runs to 14 residues. Trimming left V 5 bases short and J 8 bases short, with 16 bases between. CDR1 and CDR2 from the germline V gene are KGHSH and LQKENI.

CDR3 amino acids: CASSELLRGPFADEQFF. CDR3 nucleotide sequence: TGTGCCAGCAGTGAACTTTTGCGGGGGCCCTTTGCGGATGAGCAGTTCTTC. The rearrangement links TRBV6-1 to TRBJ2-1, with D maybe TRBD2 (7 bases). V was pared by 2 bases and J by 8 bases, with 22 bases between. Germline assignment: CDR1 MNHNS and CDR2 SASEGT. The CDR3 consists of 17 residues.

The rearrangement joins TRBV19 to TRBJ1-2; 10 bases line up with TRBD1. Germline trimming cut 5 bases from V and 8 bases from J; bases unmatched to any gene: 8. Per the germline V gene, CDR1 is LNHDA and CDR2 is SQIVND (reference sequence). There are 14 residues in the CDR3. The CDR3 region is CASSRDRGPDGYTF. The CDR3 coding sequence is TGTGCCAGTAGTCGTGACAGGGGGCCAGACGGCTACACCTTC.

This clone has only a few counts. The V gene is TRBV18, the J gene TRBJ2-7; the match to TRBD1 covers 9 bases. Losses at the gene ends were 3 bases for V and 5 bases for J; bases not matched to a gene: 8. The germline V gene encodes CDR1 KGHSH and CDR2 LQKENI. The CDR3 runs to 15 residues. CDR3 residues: CASSPPGQGIHEQYF. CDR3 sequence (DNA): TGTGCCAGCTCACCCCCGGGACAGGGCATCCACGAGCAGTACTTC. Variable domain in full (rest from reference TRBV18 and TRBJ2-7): NAGVMQNPRHLVRRRGQEARLRCSPMKGHSHVYWYRQLPEEGLKFMVYLQKENIIDESGMPKERFSAEFPKEGPSILRIQQVVRGDSAAYFCASSPPGQGIHEQYFGPGTRLTVT.

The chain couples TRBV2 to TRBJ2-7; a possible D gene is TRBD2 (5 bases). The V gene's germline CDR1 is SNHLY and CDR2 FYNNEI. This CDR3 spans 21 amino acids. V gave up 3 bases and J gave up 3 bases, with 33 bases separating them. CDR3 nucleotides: TGTGCCAGCAGTGAGAGTCCGCCCCGTTTCGTCCCGAGCGGAGAAGACTACGAGCAGTACTTC. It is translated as CASSESPPRFVPSGEDYEQYF.

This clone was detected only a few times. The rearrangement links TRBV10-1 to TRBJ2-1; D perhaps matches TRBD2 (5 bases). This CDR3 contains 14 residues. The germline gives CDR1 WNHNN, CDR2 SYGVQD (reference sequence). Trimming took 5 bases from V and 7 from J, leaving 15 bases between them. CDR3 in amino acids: CASSSDPRGNEQFF. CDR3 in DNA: TGCGCCAGCAGTTCGGACCCCCGGGGTAATGAGCAGTTCTTC.

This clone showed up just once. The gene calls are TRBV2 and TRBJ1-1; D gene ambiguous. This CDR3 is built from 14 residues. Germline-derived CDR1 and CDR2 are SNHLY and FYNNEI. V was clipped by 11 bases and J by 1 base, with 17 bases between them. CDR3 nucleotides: TGTGCCCATTCCGGGAGGGCGGCGAACACTGAAGCTTTCTTT. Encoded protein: CAHSGRAANTEAFF.

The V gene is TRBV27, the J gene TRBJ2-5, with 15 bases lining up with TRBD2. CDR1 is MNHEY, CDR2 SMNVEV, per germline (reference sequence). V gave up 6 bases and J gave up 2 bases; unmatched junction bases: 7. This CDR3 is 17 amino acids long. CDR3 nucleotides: TGTGCCAGCAGCCGGACTAGCGGGAGGGACCTACAAGAGACCCAGTACTTC. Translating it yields CASSRTSGRDLQETQYF.

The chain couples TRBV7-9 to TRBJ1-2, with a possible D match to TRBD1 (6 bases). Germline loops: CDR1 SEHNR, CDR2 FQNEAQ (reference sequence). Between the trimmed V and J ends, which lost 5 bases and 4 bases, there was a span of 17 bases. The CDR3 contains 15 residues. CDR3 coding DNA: TGTGCCAGCAGCCCCGAGACAGGAAAGACCTATGGCTACACCTTC. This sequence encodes CASSPETGKTYGYTF. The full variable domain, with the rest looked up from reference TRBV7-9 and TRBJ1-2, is DTGVSQNPRHKITKRGQNVTFRCDPISEHNRLYWYRQTLGQGPEFLTYFQNEAQLEKSRLLSDRFSAERPKGSFSTLEIQRTEQGDSAMYLCASSPETGKTYGYTFGSGTRLTVV.

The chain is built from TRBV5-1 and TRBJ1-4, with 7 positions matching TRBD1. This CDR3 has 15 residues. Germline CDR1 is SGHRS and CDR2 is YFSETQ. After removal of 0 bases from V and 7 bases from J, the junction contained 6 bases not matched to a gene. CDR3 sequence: CASSLAAGGSEKLFF. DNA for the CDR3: TGCGCCAGCAGCTTGGCTGCAGGGGGATCTGAAAAACTGTTTTTT.

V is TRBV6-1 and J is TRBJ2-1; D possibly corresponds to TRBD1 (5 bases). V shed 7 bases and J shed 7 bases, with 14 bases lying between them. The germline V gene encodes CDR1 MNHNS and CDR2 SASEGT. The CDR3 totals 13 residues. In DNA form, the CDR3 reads TGTGCCAGCAATACATGGGGCCAGAATGAGCAGTTCTTC. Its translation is CASNTWGQNEQFF.

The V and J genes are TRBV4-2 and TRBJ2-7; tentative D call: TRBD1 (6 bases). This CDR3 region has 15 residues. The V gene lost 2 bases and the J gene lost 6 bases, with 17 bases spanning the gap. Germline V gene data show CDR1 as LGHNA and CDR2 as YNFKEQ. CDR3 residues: CASSQFSRGGSEQYF. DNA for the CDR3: TGTGCCAGCAGCCAATTCTCCAGGGGTGGTTCCGAGCAGTACTTC.